Shown below are 27 T cell receptor beta chains from a single sample sequenced in a study of monozygotic twins with inflammatory bowel disease. For each CDR3 protein, TCRdb gives one entry from its re-call of the 5' RACE reads, without DNA. In all, the sample yields about 300,000 distinct CDR3 sequences. The sequenced material came from blood. All receptors derive from a human donor with ulcerative colitis or Crohn's disease, or a healthy co-twin of an affected twin (not recorded which).

The chain links TRBV12-3 or TRBV12-4 to TRBJ2-1; TCRdb selects TRBD1, and the lack of DNA leaves this call unchecked. The CDR3 has 15 residues. CDR3 protein: CASTPPGRLWNEQFF.

The J gene is TRBJ2-7, the V gene TRBV7-2; the D gene TCRdb calls, TRBD2, cannot be checked with no DNA. The length of the CDR3 is 13 residues. Germline CDR1 is SGHTA and CDR2 is FQGNSA. CDR3 protein: CASRRALANEQYF.

The chain combines TRBV7-6 with TRBJ2-6; as DNA is missing, the TRBD2 call by TCRdb cannot be tested. The length of the CDR3 is 20 residues. Germline CDR1 SGHVS, CDR2 FNYEAQ. This chain's CDR3 is CASSLNLPGLAGTGANVLTF. Full variable domain (outside the CDR3, taken from reference TRBV7-6 and TRBJ2-6): GAGVSQSPRYKVTKRGQDVALRCDPISGHVSLYWYRQALGQGPEFLTYFNYEAQQDKSGLPNDRFSAERPEGSISTLTIQRTEQRDSAMYRCASSLNLPGLAGTGANVLTFGAGSRLTVL.

The genes are TRBV7-2 and TRBJ2-1. Per germline, CDR1 SGHTA and CDR2 FQGNSA. The CDR3 sequence is 13 residues long. CDR3 protein: CASSFSAYNEQFF.

The chain joins TRBV7-3 to TRBJ2-3; as DNA is missing, the TRBD2 call by TCRdb cannot be tested. From germline, CDR1 is SGHTA and CDR2 FQGTGA. The CDR3 has 16 amino acids. The CDR3 reads CASSPLAGGPADTQYF.

The chain couples TRBV7-2 to TRBJ2-1. The CDR3 covers 11 residues. Looked up from germline, CDR1 is SGHTA and CDR2 is FQGNSA. The CDR3 reads CASSLVFEQFF.

The chain carries TRBV3-1 and TRBJ1-6; the D gene TCRdb calls, TRBD1, cannot be checked with no DNA. This CDR3 contains 13 residues. Germline CDR1 LGHDT, CDR2 YNNKEL (reference sequence). CDR3 residues: CASGDTHNSPLHF.

The rearrangement links TRBV21-1 to TRBJ2-5; TCRdb selects TRBD1, and the lack of DNA leaves this call unchecked. TRBV21-1 is a pseudogene. The CDR3 sequence is 20 residues long. The CDR3 region is CASSKPGGGTTNRSQETQYF.

The V gene is TRBV12-5, the J gene TRBJ2-7; TCRdb names TRBD1, which stays unverified in the absence of DNA. CDR3 size: 15 residues. The V gene's germline CDR1 is LGHNT and CDR2 FRNRAP. This chain's CDR3 is CASGLAQDRGYEQYF.

The gene calls are TRBV7-7 and TRBJ2-1; TCRdb proposes TRBD2, but this gene call is untestable without DNA. CDR3 size: 15 residues. The germline V gene encodes CDR1 SSHAT and CDR2 FNYEAQ (reference sequence). CDR3 protein: CASSQGLAGAGEQFF.

The rearrangement joins TRBV7-9 to TRBJ2-3; TCRdb returns TRBD1, unconfirmable since there is no DNA. Germline V gene sequence: CDR1 SEHNR, CDR2 FQNEAQ (reference sequence). This CDR3 contains 15 residues. The CDR3 reads CASSLGAGGTDTQYF.

This chain uses TRBV29-1 with TRBJ2-1. The germline gives CDR1 SQVTM, CDR2 ANQGSEA. The length of the CDR3 is 13 residues. This CDR3 is CSLYSGTYNEQFF.

This chain connects TRBV7-7 to TRBJ2-7; the D call from TCRdb, TRBD1, cannot be confirmed without DNA. Germline V gene data show CDR1 as SSHAT and CDR2 as FNYEAQ (reference sequence). The CDR3 is 13 amino acids. This CDR3 is CASSLAQGDEQYF.

V usage is TRBV6-1 and J usage is TRBJ2-7. The CDR3 spans 15 residues. Germline V gene data show CDR1 as MNHNS and CDR2 as SASEGT. The CDR3 sequence: CASSQLVGNPYEQYF.

The chain joins TRBV19 to TRBJ2-5; TCRdb's D call of TRBD1 is untestable without DNA. CDR1 is LNHDA and CDR2 is SQIVND in the germline V gene (reference sequence). The CDR3 contains 15 residues. The CDR3 region is CASASIDSGRETQYF.

V is TRBV12-3 or TRBV12-4 and J is TRBJ1-5; TCRdb's D call of TRBD1 is untestable without DNA. There are 15 residues in the CDR3. The CDR3 spells CASSLGQDSNQPQHF.

The chain carries TRBV6-1 and TRBJ2-1; TCRdb selects TRBD2, and the lack of DNA leaves this call unchecked. This CDR3 is 16 amino acids long. From germline, CDR1 is MNHNS and CDR2 SASEGT. CDR3 sequence reads: CASSEAPSGSYNEQFF.

The chain carries TRBV29-1 and TRBJ2-1; checking the TCRdb D call of TRBD2 is not possible without DNA. The CDR3 has 12 amino acids. Germline V lookup: CDR1 SQVTM, CDR2 ANQGSEA. The CDR3 region is CSVYREGDEQFF.

J is TRBJ1-5 and V is TRBV10-2. Germline V lookup: CDR1 WSHSY, CDR2 SAAADI. The CDR3 spans 15 residues. The CDR3 loop is CASIARAGSNQPQHF.

The chain combines TRBV6-5 with TRBJ1-1; TCRdb designates TRBD1, a call that cannot be tested without DNA. The CDR3 is 16 residues long. The germline gives CDR1 MNHEY, CDR2 SVGAGI. The CDR3 reads CASSYPALSRDTEAFF.

The chain has TRBV20-1 and TRBJ2-7; TCRdb's D call, TRBD2, is unchecked because there is no DNA. In germline, CDR1 is DFQATT, CDR2 SNEGSKA (reference sequence). There are 18 residues in the CDR3. The chain's CDR3 is CSATRAGGARLAIIEQYF.

The chain links TRBV7-2 to TRBJ2-7. The CDR3 loop spans 13 amino acids. Germline CDR1 reads SGHTA; CDR2 reads FQGNSA. CDR3 loop: CASSQIATYEQYF.

The chain joins TRBV5-1 to TRBJ2-7; the D call of TRBD1 rests on TCRdb alone, since no DNA is present to check it. This CDR3 has 15 residues. Germline-derived CDR1 and CDR2 are SGHRS and YFSETQ. The chain's CDR3 is CASSLARSGQDEQYF.

The genes are TRBV20-1 and TRBJ1-5. Germline V CDR1 and CDR2: DFQATT, SNEGSKA (reference sequence). The CDR3 covers 12 residues. CDR3 amino acids: CSARGLSQPQHF.

The chain has TRBV27 and TRBJ2-1. This CDR3 spans 13 amino acids. Per germline, CDR1 MNHEY and CDR2 SMNVEV (reference sequence). CDR3 residues: CASSLSRLNEQFF.

This sequence joins TRBV5-1 and TRBJ2-1; with no DNA, the TCRdb D assignment of TRBD1 cannot be verified. Germline V gene sequence: CDR1 SGHRS, CDR2 YFSETQ. The CDR3 runs 16 residues. The CDR3 here is CASSRLQGIVYNEQFF.

This chain links TRBV6-6 with TRBJ1-2; checking the TCRdb D call of TRBD1 is not possible without DNA. CDR1 is MNHNY, CDR2 SVGAGI, per germline (reference sequence). This CDR3 comprises 12 residues. CDR3 residues: CASSNQDRAVTF.